Listed here are 31 T cell receptor beta chains from one sample, sequenced in a study of blood T cell repertoires in COVID-19. Method: immunoSEQ multiplex PCR; TCRdb's copy keeps in-frame clones and lacks some. The top ten hold 9.5% to 15% of the sample, which has about 240,000 clones, 75% to 90% seen once. The source material was peripheral blood. The receptors shown here come from a woman aged 55-69 years with active or convalescent COVID-19.

V and J are TRBV19 and TRBJ1-3; unclear D gene. V lost 3 bases and J lost 0, with 9 bases in between. This CDR3 spans 15 amino acids. Germline-derived CDR1 and CDR2 are LNHDA and SQIVND (reference sequence). CDR3 DNA: TGTGCCAGTAGTATGGGCATCTCCTCTGGAAACACCATATATTTT. Translation gives CASSMGISSGNTIYF. Supplemented by reference TRBV19 and TRBJ1-3, the full variable domain reads DGGITQSPKYLFRKEGQNVTLSCEQNLNHDAMYWYRQDPGQGLRLIYYSQIVNDFQKGDIAEGYSVSREKKESFPLTVTSAQKNPTAFYLCASSMGISSGNTIYFGEGSWLTVV.

V is TRBV14 and J is TRBJ2-4, with 14 bases matching TRBD2. V was pared by 3 bases and J by 5 bases, with 3 bases of the junction left unmatched. Germline V gene sequence: CDR1 SGHDN, CDR2 FVKESK. CDR3 size: 16 residues. The CDR3 region is CASSHLGLAGENIQYF. DNA of the CDR3: TGTGCCAGCAGCCACTTGGGACTAGCGGGGGAAAACATTCAGTACTTC. The whole variable domain, remainder taken from reference TRBV14 and TRBJ2-4, is EAGVTQFPSHSVIEKGQTVTLRCDPISGHDNLYWYRRVMGKEIKFLLHFVKESKQDESGMPNNRFLAERTGGTYSTLKVQPAELEDSGVYFCASSHLGLAGENIQYFGAGTRLSVL.

This clone has only one observation. This chain links TRBV14 with TRBJ1-6; D gene uncertain. Germline loops: CDR1 SGHDN, CDR2 FVKESK. The CDR3 sequence is 13 residues long. V was clipped by 4 bases and J by 10 bases, with 11 bases between them. CDR3 nucleotide sequence: TGTGCCAGCAGCCGCAATATGAGGTCACCCCTCCACTTT. Protein product: CASSRNMRSPLHF.

This chain joins TRBV5-1 and TRBJ1-1; possibly TRBD1 for D (6 bases). The CDR3 consists of 16 residues. CDR1 SGHRS and CDR2 YFSETQ come from the germline V gene. V was cut by 4 bases and J by 0 bases, with 16 bases left in between. CDR3 sequence reads: CASSPLGQGLNTEAFF. The DNA of the CDR3 is TGCGCCAGCAGCCCCCTTGGGCAGGGGTTGAACACTGAAGCTTTCTTT.

The CDR3 is CASSLSRWRNTEAFF. The DNA of the CDR3 is TGTGCCAGCAGTTTATCTCGGTGGCGGAATACTGAAGCTTTCTTT. The chain carries TRBV27 and TRBJ1-1; no clear D gene. The V gene's germline CDR1 is MNHEY and CDR2 SMNVEV (reference sequence). The CDR3 is made up of 15 amino acids. V lost 0 bases, J lost 5 bases, and 13 bases lay in between.

This chain joins TRBV7-9 and TRBJ1-4; 7 bases are shared with TRBD1. The CDR3 extends over 15 amino acids. Per the germline V gene, CDR1 is SEHNR and CDR2 is FQNEAQ (reference sequence). V gave up 5 bases and J gave up 4 bases; unmatched junction bases: 7. CDR3 coding DNA: TGTGCCAGCAGCCCAACAGGGGCCGGTAATGAAAAACTGTTTTTT. Translating gives CASSPTGAGNEKLFF.

The chain links TRBV5-3 to TRBJ2-3; D remains unclear. TRBV5-3 is classed as an ORF, of uncertain function. There are 14 residues in the CDR3. Trimming took off 0 bases at V and 2 bases at J, with 7 bases between the two ends. The CDR3 sequence: CARSLGLLTDTQYF. The CDR3 bases are TGTGCCAGAAGCTTGGGACTTCTCACAGATACGCAGTATTTT.

This chain links TRBV19 with TRBJ2-3; 8 nucleotides match TRBD1. From germline, CDR1 is LNHDA and CDR2 SQIVND (reference sequence). Unmatched junction bases numbered 7, after V lost 1 base and J lost 1 base. The CDR3 is 17 residues long. In DNA, the CDR3 is TGTGCCAGTAGTATAGGACAGGGGCGTATGGGCACAGATACGCAGTATTTT. This sequence encodes CASSIGQGRMGTDTQYF.

The chain recombines TRBV4-1 with TRBJ1-2, with 7 bases lining up with TRBD1. CDR3 size: 18 residues. V was clipped by 0 bases and J by 7 bases; unmatched bases: 17. Per germline, CDR1 MGHRA and CDR2 YSYEKL. The CDR3: CASSQDRRTGPLEGGYTF. For the CDR3, the DNA is TGCGCCAGCAGCCAAGATCGCCGGACAGGCCCTTTGGAGGGTGGCTACACCTTC.

The chain links TRBV6-2 or TRBV6-3 to TRBJ1-3, with D possibly matching TRBD1 (5 bases). The CDR3 length is 13 residues. Germline values: CDR1 MNHEY, CDR2 SVGEGT. V was shortened by 6 bases and J by 8 bases, with 14 bases between the two germline ends. CDR3 in DNA: TGTGCCAGCAGCGTTCCCGGGGGACACACCATATATTTT. Protein: CASSVPGGHTIYF.

This clone was recorded once. The chain recombines TRBV6-5 with TRBJ2-1; D possibly corresponds to TRBD2 (6 bases). The CDR3 sequence is 14 residues long. Germline CDR1 is MNHEY and CDR2 is SVGAGI. Trimming took 2 bases from V and 1 from J, leaving 6 bases between them. The CDR3 region has the DNA TGTGCCAGCAGTTACGGGACTTCCTACAATGAGCAGTTCTTC. Encoded protein: CASSYGTSYNEQFF.

The V and J genes are TRBV19 and TRBJ1-3; 7 nucleotides agree with TRBD1. Germline loops: CDR1 LNHDA, CDR2 SQIVND (reference sequence). The trim removed 10 bases at V and 4 bases at J, leaving 10 bases unmatched. The CDR3 is made up of 14 amino acids. CDR3 DNA: TGTGCCACCTACAATCCGGGACAGGGAAACACCATATATTTT. Translation: CATYNPGQGNTIYF.

The chain has TRBV29-1 and TRBJ2-3, with 7 bases that match TRBD1. Trimming at V came to 6 bases and at J to 3 bases, leaving 9 bases not matched to a gene. From germline, CDR1 is SQVTM and CDR2 ANQGSEA. This CDR3 spans 14 amino acids. CDR3 residues: CSVNRGYATDTQYF. Written as DNA, the CDR3 is TGCAGCGTCAACAGGGGTTACGCTACAGATACGCAGTATTTT.

The chain carries TRBV5-1 and TRBJ1-2, with TRBD1 matching over 8 bases. V trimming: 4 bases; J trimming: 1 base; junction bases outside the gene matches: 6. Germline CDR1 reads SGHRS; CDR2 reads YFSETQ. The CDR3 is 15 amino acids. The CDR3 is CASSQGTGDNYGYTF. The CDR3 DNA follows: TGCGCCAGCAGCCAAGGGACAGGAGATAACTATGGCTACACCTTC.

V is TRBV20-1 and J is TRBJ2-4; 9 nucleotides match TRBD2. Per the germline V gene, CDR1 is DFQATT and CDR2 is SNEGSKA (reference sequence). The CDR3 sequence is 15 residues long. Unmatched junction bases numbered 10, after V lost 3 bases and J lost 7 bases. The CDR3 reads CSASTASGASNIQYF. The CDR3 DNA follows: TGCAGTGCTAGTACGGCTAGCGGGGCCTCGAACATTCAGTACTTC.

The genes are TRBV2 and TRBJ1-5; no firm D call. Germline CDR1 is SNHLY and CDR2 is FYNNEI. The germline V and J ends were trimmed by 3 bases and 5 bases, with 11 bases remaining between them. The CDR3 contains 14 residues. The CDR3 DNA reads as TGTGCCAGCAGTGAGGTCCGGCAGGATCAGCCCCAGCATTTT. Translation: CASSEVRQDQPQHF.

This clone has only one observation. The V and J genes are TRBV30 and TRBJ2-7, with D possibly matching TRBD1 (7 bases). CDR3 length equals 13 residues. V lost 0 bases and J 7 bases, leaving 13 bases between the germline ends. Germline CDR1 reads GTSNPN; CDR2 reads SVGIG (reference sequence). Here the CDR3 DNA reads TGTGCCTGGAGTGTCGGCAGGGGGAGGGAGCAGTACTTC. It yields the protein CAWSVGRGREQYF.

This clone was picked up many times. The J gene is TRBJ1-6, the V gene TRBV27; D unresolved. The CDR3 contains 14 residues. Trimming left V 7 bases short and J 10 bases short, with 17 bases between. Germline-derived CDR1 and CDR2 are MNHEY and SMNVEV (reference sequence). This chain's CDR3 is CASTLDPNTSPLHF. The CDR3 region has the DNA TGTGCCAGCACCCTAGACCCAAACACCTCACCCCTCCACTTT.

This chain uses TRBV3-1 (or the pseudogene TRBV3-2) with TRBJ1-1; D might be TRBD1 (6 bases). Trimming left V 1 base short and J 3 bases short, with 12 bases between. CDR1 and CDR2 (germline): LGHDT, YNNKEL (reference sequence). This CDR3 contains 15 residues. The CDR3 nucleotides read TGTGCCAGCAGCCAAGTATGGACAGTTGACACTGAAGCTTTCTTT. Amino acids: CASSQVWTVDTEAFF.

Here the CDR3 DNA reads TGTGCCAGCAGCTTGTGGGGGCCCGGGGAGCTGTTTTTT. Its translation is CASSLWGPGELFF. The gene calls are TRBV5-4 and TRBJ2-2, with D perhaps TRBD1 (6 bases). The CDR3 extends over 13 amino acids. Germline V gives CDR1 SGHNT, CDR2 YYREEE (reference sequence). Trimming removed 1 base from V and 6 bases from J, with 7 bases in between.

The chain links TRBV7-9 to TRBJ1-5, with D possibly matching TRBD1 (6 bases). The CDR3 is 15 residues long. Germline V lookup: CDR1 SEHNR, CDR2 FQNEAQ (reference sequence). V was cut by 5 bases and J by 6 bases, with 17 bases left in between. CDR3 sequence reads: CASSTEQGRGQPQHF. The CDR3, as DNA: TGTGCCAGCAGCACTGAACAGGGTCGGGGTCAGCCCCAGCATTTT.

The CDR3 is CSADRGPNTEAFF. DNA of the CDR3: TGCAGCGCGGACAGGGGACCAAACACTGAAGCTTTCTTT. The chain carries TRBV29-1 and TRBJ1-1, with TRBD1 matching over 9 bases. The CDR3 consists of 13 residues. CDR1 and CDR2 (germline): SQVTM, ANQGSEA. V was clipped by 7 bases and J by 2 bases; unmatched bases: 5.

The V gene is TRBV7-8, the J gene TRBJ1-6, with no clear D. V lost 1 base and J lost 7, with 14 bases in between. Germline V gives CDR1 SGHVS, CDR2 FQNEAQ. The CDR3 is 16 residues long. The CDR3, as DNA: TGTGCCAGCAGCTTAGGAGTTGAGAGATTGAATTCACCCCTCCACTTT. Its translation is CASSLGVERLNSPLHF.

The gene calls are TRBV9 and TRBJ2-5; tentatively, D is TRBD2 (6 bases). The CDR3 is 14 residues long. In germline, CDR1 is SGDLS, CDR2 YYNGEE. V shed 2 bases and J shed 5 bases, with 13 bases lying between them. The CDR3 region is CASSVLGSGETQYF. In DNA, the CDR3 is TGTGCCAGCAGCGTCCTGGGTAGCGGCGAGACCCAGTACTTC.

This clone was observed a handful of times. The chain uses TRBV7-6 and TRBJ2-7; D is possibly TRBD1 (5 bases). Deletions cut 2 bases from V and 3 bases from J, with 23 bases between. The CDR3 has 18 amino acids. Per germline, CDR1 SGHVS and CDR2 FNYEAQ. The CDR3 DNA follows: TGTGCCAGCAGCTTAACATCCCAGGGTCGTCCACCCAGCTACGAGCAGTACTTC. Translation gives CASSLTSQGRPPSYEQYF.

V gene TRBV3-1 (or the pseudogene TRBV3-2) combines with J gene TRBJ1-4; 7 bases are shared with TRBD1. Germline CDR1 LGHDT, CDR2 YNNKEL (reference sequence). The CDR3 runs to 16 residues. Trimming at V came to 0 bases and at J to 4 bases, leaving 5 bases not matched to a gene. CDR3 amino acids: CASSQDYAGGNEKLFF. DNA for the CDR3: TGTGCCAGCAGCCAAGATTATGCAGGGGGTAATGAAAAACTGTTTTTT.

The gene calls are TRBV9 and TRBJ2-1; 8 bases are a match to TRBD2. This CDR3 comprises 15 residues. The V and J ends lost 0 bases and 6 bases, in that order; junction bases with no gene match: 5. Germline assignment: CDR1 SGDLS and CDR2 YYNGEE. The CDR3, as DNA: TGTGCCAGCAGCGTAGCGGGGGGGCCGGCCAATGAGCAGTTCTTC. It codes for CASSVAGGPANEQFF.

The V call is TRBV2, the J call TRBJ1-1; maybe TRBD1 (6 bases). In germline, CDR1 is SNHLY, CDR2 FYNNEI. Trimming took off 7 bases at V and 0 bases at J, with 15 bases between the two ends. The CDR3 sequence is 15 residues long. CDR3 protein: CASKGTGQLNTEAFF. CDR3 bases: TGTGCCAGCAAGGGAACTGGACAGTTGAACACTGAAGCTTTCTTT.

This clone was seen repeatedly, ten times or more. The chain carries TRBV6-5 and TRBJ2-1; D call uncertain. The V end was cut by 2 bases, the J end by 9 bases, with 5 bases between. Germline-derived CDR1 and CDR2 are MNHEY and SVGAGI. The CDR3 consists of 11 residues. CDR3 in DNA: TGTGCCAGCAGTTACCACGGTGAGCAGTTCTTC. Translation: CASSYHGEQFF.

The chain uses TRBV4-1 and TRBJ1-1, with D uncertain. CDR3 length: 13 amino acids. V was clipped by 2 bases and J by 6 bases, with 10 bases between them. Germline V lookup: CDR1 MGHRA, CDR2 YSYEKL. The CDR3 protein is CASSQSHLAEAFF. In DNA form, the CDR3 reads TGCGCCAGCAGCCAATCACATTTGGCTGAAGCTTTCTTT.

The chain carries TRBV9 and TRBJ2-1; the match to TRBD1 covers 8 bases. Germline lookup yields CDR1 SGDLS and CDR2 YYNGEE. The CDR3 totals 14 residues. V shed 0 bases and J 5 bases; nucleotides not matched to a gene: 1. CDR3 nucleotides: TGTGCCAGCAGCGTAGCCAGGGGGCACAATGAGCAGTTCTTC. Translation gives CASSVARGHNEQFF.